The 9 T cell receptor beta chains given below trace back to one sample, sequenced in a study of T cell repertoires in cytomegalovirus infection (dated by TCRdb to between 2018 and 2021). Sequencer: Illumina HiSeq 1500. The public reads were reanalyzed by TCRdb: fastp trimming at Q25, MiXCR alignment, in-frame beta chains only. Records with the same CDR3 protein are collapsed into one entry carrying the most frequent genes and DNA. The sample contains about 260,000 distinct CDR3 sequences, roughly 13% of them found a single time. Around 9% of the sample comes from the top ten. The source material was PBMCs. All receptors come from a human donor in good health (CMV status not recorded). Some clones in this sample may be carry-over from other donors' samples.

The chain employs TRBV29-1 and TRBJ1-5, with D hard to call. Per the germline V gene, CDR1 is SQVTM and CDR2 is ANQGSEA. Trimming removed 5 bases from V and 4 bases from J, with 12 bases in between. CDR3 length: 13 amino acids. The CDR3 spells CSVRERNNQPQHF. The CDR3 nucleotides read TGCAGCGTTAGAGAACGGAATAATCAGCCCCAGCATTTT.

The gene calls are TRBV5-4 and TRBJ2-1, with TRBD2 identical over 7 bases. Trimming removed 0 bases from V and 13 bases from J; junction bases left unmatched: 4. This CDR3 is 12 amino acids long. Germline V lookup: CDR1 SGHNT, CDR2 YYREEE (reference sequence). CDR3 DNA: TGTGCCAGCAGCTTGGATAGCGGGCCCCAGTTCTTC. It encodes CASSLDSGPQFF. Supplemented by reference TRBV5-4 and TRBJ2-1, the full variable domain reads ETGVTQSPTHLIKTRGQQVTLRCSSQSGHNTVSWYQQALGQGPQFIFQYYREEENGRGNFPPRFSGLQFPNYSSELNVNALELDDSALYLCASSLDSGPQFFGPGTRLTVL.

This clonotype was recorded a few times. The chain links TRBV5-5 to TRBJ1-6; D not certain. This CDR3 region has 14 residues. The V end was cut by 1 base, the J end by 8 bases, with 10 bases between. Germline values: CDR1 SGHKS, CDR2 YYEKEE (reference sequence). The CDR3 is CASSLNQADSPLHF. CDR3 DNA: TGTGCCAGCAGCTTGAACCAAGCGGATTCACCCCTCCACTTT.

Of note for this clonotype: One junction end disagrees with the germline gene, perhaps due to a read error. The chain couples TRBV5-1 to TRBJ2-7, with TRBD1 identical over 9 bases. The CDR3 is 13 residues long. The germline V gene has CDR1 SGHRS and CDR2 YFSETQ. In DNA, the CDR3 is TGCGCCAACAGCTGGACAGGGGTTTACGAGCAGTACTTC. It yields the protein CANSWTGVYEQYF.

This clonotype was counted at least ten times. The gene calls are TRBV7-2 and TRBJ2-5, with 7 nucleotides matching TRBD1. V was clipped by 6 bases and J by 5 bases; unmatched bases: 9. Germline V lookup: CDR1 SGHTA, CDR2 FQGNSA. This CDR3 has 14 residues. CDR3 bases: TGTGCCAGCAGACTAGTAGGGGGCGGGGAGACCCAGTACTTC. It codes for CASRLVGGGETQYF.

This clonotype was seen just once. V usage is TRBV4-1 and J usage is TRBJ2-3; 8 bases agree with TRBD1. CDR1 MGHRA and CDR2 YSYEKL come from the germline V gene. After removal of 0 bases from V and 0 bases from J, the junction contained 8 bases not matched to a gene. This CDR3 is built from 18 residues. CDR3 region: CASSQDEQGESSTDTQYF. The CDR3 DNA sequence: TGCGCCAGCAGCCAAGATGAACAGGGGGAGTCTAGCACAGATACGCAGTATTTT.

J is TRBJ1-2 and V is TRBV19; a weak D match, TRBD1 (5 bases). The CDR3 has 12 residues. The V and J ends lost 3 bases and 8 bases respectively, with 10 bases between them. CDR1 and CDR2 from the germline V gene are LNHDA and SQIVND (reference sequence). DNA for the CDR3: TGTGCCAGTAGTATTGCAGGGAGCGGCTACACCTTC. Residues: CASSIAGSGYTF.

The CDR3 DNA reads TGCAGTGCATGGTTCTACAATGAGCAGTTCTTC. Its translation: CSAWFYNEQFF. The chain carries TRBV20-1 and TRBJ2-1, with D hard to call. The length of the CDR3 is 11 residues. The V gene's germline CDR1 is DFQATT and CDR2 SNEGSKA (reference sequence). Trimming pared 6 bases from V and 3 bases from J, leaving 6 bases between.

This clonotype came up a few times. CDR3 nucleotides: TGTGCCAGCAGCACTGCACGGACTAGCGGGAAAAACAATGAGCAGTTCTTC. This gives the protein CASSTARTSGKNNEQFF. The chain is built from TRBV7-9 and TRBJ2-1; 12 positions match TRBD2. V shed 5 bases, J shed 5 bases, and the junction held 10 bases outside the gene matches. The germline gives CDR1 SEHNR, CDR2 FQNEAQ (reference sequence). The CDR3 extends over 17 amino acids.